Listed below are T cell receptor beta chains from one sample, sequenced in a study of cytomegalovirus exposure and HLA in healthy donors. Assay used: immunoSEQ multiplex PCR; TCRdb lists only in-frame clones, some missing. The repertoire holds 70,000 to 95,000 clones, with roughly 81% as singletons. Specimen: PBMCs. The receptor set was obtained from a woman in her late teens or twenties in good health and CMV-seropositive. The CDR3 runs from the conserved cysteine through the conserved F or W. Each record gives: V gene, D gene, clone size, J gene, CDR3 protein, CDR3 DNA. D genes are given only for firm matches. Size tells how often a clone was seen (once, few, many) or the class of an expanded clone, and some rows leave it out.

v_gene: TRBV5-1; d_gene: -; abundance: -; j_gene: TRBJ2-2; CDR3aa: CASSLGRGPGELFF; CDR3nt: TGCGCCAGCAGCTTGGGGCGCGGCCCCGGGGAGCTGTTTTTT
v_gene: TRBV7-9; d_gene: TRBD1; abundance: -; j_gene: TRBJ2-3; CDR3aa: CASSRTGGGTQYF; CDR3nt: TGTGCCAGCAGCCGGACAGGGGGGGGTACGCAGTATTTT
v_gene: TRBV7-9; d_gene: TRBD2; abundance: -; j_gene: TRBJ2-7; CDR3aa: CASSPRGGLVEYF; CDR3nt: TGTGCCAGCAGCCCCCGGGGGGGGCTGGTTGAGTACTTC
v_gene: TRBV6-5; d_gene: TRBD1; abundance: -; j_gene: TRBJ2-1; CDR3aa: CASSYGTGTYNEQFF; CDR3nt: TGTGCCAGCAGTTACGGGACAGGGACCTACAATGAGCAGTTCTTC
v_gene: TRBV13; d_gene: -; abundance: -; j_gene: TRBJ2-2; CDR3aa: CASSTNGDTRDAGELFF; CDR3nt: TGTGCCAGCAGCACGAACGGGGATACTAGGGATGCCGGGGAGCTGTTTTTT
v_gene: TRBV29-1; d_gene: -; abundance: once; j_gene: TRBJ2-3; CDR3aa: CSARAASPSAADTQYF; CDR3nt: TGCAGCGCGAGGGCCGCGTCACCCTCGGCGGCAGATACGCAGTATTTT
v_gene: TRBV10-1; d_gene: -; abundance: -; j_gene: TRBJ2-3; CDR3aa: CASSDGGELYF; CDR3nt: TGCGCCAGCAGTGACGGCGGGGAGCTGTATTTT
v_gene: TRBV5-1; d_gene: -; abundance: -; j_gene: TRBJ2-2; CDR3aa: CASSAGLTNTGELFF; CDR3nt: TGCGCCAGCAGCGCGGGACTTACGAACACCGGGGAGCTGTTTTTT
v_gene: TRBV27; d_gene: TRBD1; abundance: -; j_gene: TRBJ2-7; CDR3aa: CASSLGQGAYEQYF; CDR3nt: TGTGCCAGCAGTCTGGGACAGGGGGCTTACGAGCAGTACTTC
v_gene: TRBV7-6; d_gene: TRBD1; abundance: -; j_gene: TRBJ1-2; CDR3aa: CASSPGTGANYGYTF; CDR3nt: TGTGCCAGCAGCCCAGGGACAGGGGCAAACTATGGCTACACCTTC
v_gene: TRBV28; d_gene: -; abundance: once; j_gene: TRBJ2-7; CDR3aa: CASSLYRDNTEQYF; CDR3nt: TGTGCCAGCAGTTTATACCGGGACAATACCGAGCAGTACTTC
v_gene: TRBV28; d_gene: -; abundance: -; j_gene: TRBJ2-7; CDR3aa: CASSLVSQGSNEQYF; CDR3nt: TGTGCCAGCAGTTTAGTATCCCAGGGGTCCAACGAGCAGTACTTC
v_gene: TRBV6-7; d_gene: -; abundance: -; j_gene: TRBJ1-1; CDR3aa: CASSYSNADRRPNTEAFF; CDR3nt: TGTGCCAGCAGTTACTCGAATGCGGACAGAAGACCAAACACTGAAGCTTTCTTT
v_gene: TRBV15; d_gene: TRBD1; abundance: -; j_gene: TRBJ1-2; CDR3aa: CVTSRSGDRAYDYGYTF; CDR3nt: TGTGTCACCAGCAGATCAGGGGACAGGGCCTATGACTATGGCTACACCTTC
v_gene: TRBV4-1; d_gene: TRBD2; abundance: -; j_gene: TRBJ2-1; CDR3aa: CASSQDGTSGPRLYNEQFF; CDR3nt: TGCGCCAGCAGCCAAGATGGGACTAGCGGGCCTCGACTTTACAATGAGCAGTTCTTC
v_gene: TRBV11-2; d_gene: -; abundance: -; j_gene: TRBJ1-2; CDR3aa: CASSFGGAYGYTF; CDR3nt: TGTGCCAGCAGTTTTGGCGGTGCATATGGCTACACCTTC
v_gene: TRBV7-7; d_gene: -; abundance: -; j_gene: TRBJ2-1; CDR3aa: CASSLGPMVGANEQFF; CDR3nt: TGTGCTAGCAGCTTAGGACCCATGGTGGGGGCCAATGAGCAGTTCTTC
v_gene: TRBV10-1; d_gene: TRBD2; abundance: -; j_gene: TRBJ2-3; CDR3aa: CASSGGLAGTDTQYF; CDR3nt: TGCGCCAGCAGCGGTGGACTAGCGGGAACAGATACGCAGTATTTT
v_gene: TRBV27; d_gene: TRBD2; abundance: -; j_gene: TRBJ2-1; CDR3aa: CASSKTSGHYNEQFF; CDR3nt: TGTGCCAGCAGCAAGACTAGCGGGCACTACAATGAGCAGTTCTTC
v_gene: TRBV10-1; d_gene: TRBD2; abundance: few; j_gene: TRBJ2-7; CDR3aa: CASNPISGRAHEQYF; CDR3nt: TGCGCCAGCAACCCTATTAGCGGGAGAGCCCACGAGCAGTACTTC
v_gene: TRBV6-1; d_gene: TRBD1; abundance: -; j_gene: TRBJ2-7; CDR3aa: CASRGQGWSEQYF; CDR3nt: TGTGCCAGCCGGGGACAGGGGTGGTCCGAGCAGTACTTC
v_gene: TRBV4-1; d_gene: -; abundance: many; j_gene: TRBJ1-1; CDR3aa: CASSQVLSGLYEAFF; CDR3nt: TGCGCCAGCAGCCAAGTCCTGTCAGGGTTGTATGAAGCTTTCTTT
v_gene: TRBV29-1; d_gene: TRBD2; abundance: -; j_gene: TRBJ2-1; CDR3aa: CSVELAVNEQFF; CDR3nt: TGCAGCGTTGAACTAGCGGTCAATGAGCAGTTCTTC
v_gene: TRBV7-6; d_gene: -; abundance: -; j_gene: TRBJ1-2; CDR3aa: CASSARDLTGYTF; CDR3nt: TGTGCCAGCAGCGCCCGGGATCTGACGGGCTACACCTTC
v_gene: TRBV25-1; d_gene: TRBD1; abundance: -; j_gene: TRBJ1-1; CDR3aa: CASSLPGQGRTEAFF; CDR3nt: TGTGCCAGCAGTCTTCCGGGACAGGGGCGGACTGAAGCTTTCTTT
v_gene: TRBV5-6; d_gene: -; abundance: -; j_gene: TRBJ2-2; CDR3aa: CASSLSSTPANTGELFF; CDR3nt: TGTGCCAGCAGCTTATCCTCGACACCCGCGAACACCGGGGAGCTGTTTTTT
v_gene: TRBV6-1; d_gene: TRBD1; abundance: -; j_gene: TRBJ1-3; CDR3aa: CASSEGQYSGNTIYF; CDR3nt: TGTGCCAGCAGTGAGGGACAGTACTCTGGAAACACCATATATTTT
v_gene: TRBV29-1; d_gene: -; abundance: -; j_gene: TRBJ2-5; CDR3aa: CSVRRDQETQYF; CDR3nt: TGCAGCGTTAGGCGGGACCAAGAGACCCAGTACTTC
v_gene: TRBV6-5; d_gene: -; abundance: -; j_gene: TRBJ1-5; CDR3aa: CASSDDNSNQPQHF; CDR3nt: TGTGCCAGCAGTGACGACAATAGCAATCAGCCCCAGCATTTT
v_gene: TRBV18; d_gene: -; abundance: -; j_gene: TRBJ2-3; CDR3aa: CASSPPSQTDTQYF; CDR3nt: TGTGCCAGCTCACCACCGAGCCAAACAGATACGCAGTATTTT
v_gene: TRBV4-1; d_gene: TRBD2; abundance: -; j_gene: TRBJ2-3; CDR3aa: CASSQDTVGSGGDTQYF; CDR3nt: TGCGCCAGCAGCCAAGATACGGTGGGTAGCGGGGGTGATACGCAGTATTTT
v_gene: TRBV7-6; d_gene: TRBD1; abundance: -; j_gene: TRBJ1-2; CDR3aa: CASRPTPDRGYGYTF; CDR3nt: TGTGCCAGCAGACCAACTCCTGACAGGGGTTATGGCTACACCTTC
v_gene: TRBV6-1; d_gene: -; abundance: few; j_gene: TRBJ2-7; CDR3aa: CASSEFPLTYEQYF; CDR3nt: TGTGCCAGCAGTGAATTCCCCCTTACCTACGAGCAGTACTTC
v_gene: TRBV7-9; d_gene: TRBD2; abundance: -; j_gene: TRBJ2-2; CDR3aa: CASSLASLAATNTGELFF; CDR3nt: TGTGCCAGCAGCTTAGCCTCACTAGCGGCAACGAACACCGGGGAGCTGTTTTTT
v_gene: TRBV2; d_gene: TRBD1; abundance: once; j_gene: TRBJ1-2; CDR3aa: CASMDRGQRGYTF; CDR3nt: TGTGCCTCCATGGACAGGGGGCAGCGTGGCTACACCTTC
v_gene: TRBV7-9; d_gene: TRBD1; abundance: -; j_gene: TRBJ1-4; CDR3aa: CASSSRQGFEKLFF; CDR3nt: TGTGCCAGCAGCTCGCGACAGGGTTTTGAAAAACTGTTTTTT
v_gene: TRBV30; d_gene: TRBD2; abundance: -; j_gene: TRBJ2-3; CDR3aa: CAWNRNGRSDTQYF; CDR3nt: TGTGCCTGGAATCGTAACGGGAGGTCAGATACGCAGTATTTT
v_gene: TRBV4-1; d_gene: -; abundance: -; j_gene: TRBJ2-1; CDR3aa: CASSRRTKDGNEQFF; CDR3nt: TGCGCCAGCAGCCGGAGAACCAAAGACGGGAATGAGCAGTTCTTC
v_gene: TRBV7-2; d_gene: TRBD1; abundance: -; j_gene: TRBJ1-1; CDR3aa: CASSRDRRNTEAFF; CDR3nt: TGTGCCAGCAGCCGGGACAGGAGGAACACTGAAGCTTTCTTT
v_gene: TRBV15; d_gene: TRBD2; abundance: once; j_gene: TRBJ2-2; CDR3aa: CATSRAYGQLGLAGGPDGELFF; CDR3nt: TGTGCCACCAGCAGAGCATACGGACAGTTGGGACTAGCGGGAGGGCCGGACGGGGAGCTGTTTTTT
v_gene: TRBV2; d_gene: -; abundance: once; j_gene: TRBJ1-5; CDR3aa: CASSEGLTDNQPQHF; CDR3nt: TGTGCCAGCAGTGAAGGCCTGACAGATAATCAGCCCCAGCATTTT
v_gene: TRBV6-6; d_gene: TRBD2; abundance: -; j_gene: TRBJ2-3; CDR3aa: CASSYWAGDTDTQYF; CDR3nt: TGTGCCAGCAGTTACTGGGCGGGGGACACAGATACGCAGTATTTT
v_gene: TRBV4-1; d_gene: -; abundance: -; j_gene: TRBJ2-3; CDR3aa: CASSQAWPTDTQYF; CDR3nt: TGCGCCAGCAGCCAAGCATGGCCAACAGATACGCAGTATTTT
v_gene: TRBV5-1; d_gene: TRBD1; abundance: -; j_gene: TRBJ2-7; CDR3aa: CASSLDRGYEQYF; CDR3nt: TGCGCCAGCAGCTTGGACAGGGGTTACGAGCAGTACTTC
v_gene: TRBV5-1; d_gene: -; abundance: -; j_gene: TRBJ2-7; CDR3aa: CASSEDRYEQYF; CDR3nt: TGCGCCAGCAGCGAGGACAGATACGAGCAGTACTTC
v_gene: TRBV19; d_gene: TRBD1; abundance: once; j_gene: TRBJ2-2; CDR3aa: CAGETGTGELFF; CDR3nt: TGTGCCGGAGAGACAGGGACCGGGGAGCTGTTTTTT
v_gene: TRBV15; d_gene: -; abundance: once; j_gene: TRBJ2-7; CDR3aa: CATSRESLEGYEQYF; CDR3nt: TGTGCCACCAGCAGAGAATCCCTAGAAGGATACGAGCAGTACTTC
v_gene: TRBV6-5; d_gene: -; abundance: few; j_gene: TRBJ1-1; CDR3aa: CASSYGGDTEAFF; CDR3nt: TGTGCCAGCAGTTACGGGGGGGACACTGAAGCTTTCTTT
v_gene: TRBV2; d_gene: TRBD1; abundance: -; j_gene: TRBJ1-1; CDR3aa: CASRTGGLGAFF; CDR3nt: TGTGCCAGCAGGACAGGGGGCCTGGGGGCTTTCTTT
v_gene: TRBV6-6; d_gene: -; abundance: -; j_gene: TRBJ2-2; CDR3aa: CASSRTPPNGELFF; CDR3nt: TGTGCCAGCAGCCGGACACCACCTAACGGGGAGCTGTTTTTT
v_gene: TRBV2; d_gene: TRBD1; abundance: -; j_gene: TRBJ2-5; CDR3aa: CASMDRGFFLETQYF; CDR3nt: TGTGCCAGCATGGACAGGGGTTTTTTTTTAGAGACCCAGTACTTC
v_gene: TRBV9; d_gene: TRBD2; abundance: -; j_gene: TRBJ2-3; CDR3aa: CASSPSGGYTDTQYF; CDR3nt: TGTGCCAGCAGCCCTAGCGGGGGCTACACAGATACGCAGTATTTT
v_gene: TRBV30; d_gene: -; abundance: once; j_gene: TRBJ2-1; CDR3aa: CAFSPAGNTYNEQFF; CDR3nt: TGTGCCTTCAGCCCGGCGGGTAATACCTACAATGAGCAGTTCTTC